This TCR beta chain is drawn from a study of T cell responses to AZD1222 COVID-19 vaccine. As for the study in general: Analysis merged second doses at about 4 or about 12 weeks.

Study-wide findings and caveats: Donors were mostly white British, more females; clonal diversity possibly underestimated. An increase in Spike-specific TCR breadth and depth was observed after two AZD1222 doses. Samples come after the peak T cell response, not at day 14.

Libraries were prepared by immunoSEQ multiplex PCR; TCRdb keeps only in-frame clonotypes and omits some of them. The data hold more than 30,000 clones, with more than 85% observed a single time. Remarks on this clone: Its cognate antigen is unknown.

Sequencing used peripheral blood, obtained on day 0 of AZD1222 vaccination. The origin of this receptor is an adult in good health.

CDR3 protein: CASSQERVNAEAFF. Written as DNA, the CDR3 is TGCGCCAGCAGCCAAGAAAGGGTCAACGCTGAAGCTTTCTTT. The chain has TRBV4-1 and TRBJ1-1, with no clear D. The CDR3 has 14 residues. CDR1 and CDR2 from the germline V gene are MGHRA and YSYEKL. The V and J ends lost 0 bases and 6 bases respectively, with 11 bases between them.